This is a list of T cell receptor beta chains from one sample in a study of cytomegalovirus exposure and HLA in healthy donors. TCRdb's copy holds only in-frame clones and misses some; the assay was immunoSEQ multiplex PCR. The data hold over 150,000 clones, with about 90% observed a single time. Sequencing was carried out using PBMCs. The source is a woman younger than 35 in good health and CMV-seropositive. Each CDR3 is given with its conserved first and last residue. A D gene is named only where the DNA matches it firmly. Some rows have no size entry. The others give once, few or many, or a class for an expanded clone.

>TRBD1|TRBV7-2|-|TRBJ1-6
CASSLVGGQGRNSPLHF
TGTGCCAGCAGCTTAGTTGGGGGACAGGGGAGAAATTCACCCCTCCACTTT
>TRBD2|TRBV9|once|TRBJ2-3
CASSQEWGRGTDTQYF
TGTGCCAGCAGCCAAGAATGGGGGAGGGGCACAGATACGCAGTATTTT
>TRBD1|TRBV30|once|TRBJ2-1
CAWDRGRGFDEQFF
TGTGCCTGGGACAGGGGGCGCGGGTTCGATGAGCAGTTCTTC
>TRBD1|TRBV12-5|-|TRBJ1-2
CASGQGGSYTF
TGTGCTAGTGGCCAGGGGGGATCCTACACCTTC
>-|TRBV7-3|-|TRBJ2-1
CASSVASSVAQNEQFF
TGTGCCAGCAGCGTCGCTTCTAGCGTTGCTCAAAATGAGCAGTTCTTC
>TRBD1|TRBV12-5|-|TRBJ1-2
CASGFTGAPNYGYTF
TGTGCTAGTGGTTTCACAGGGGCCCCGAACTATGGCTACACCTTC
>TRBD1|TRBV7-2|-|TRBJ1-5
CASSLRGPGQGFNQPQHF
TGTGCCAGCAGCCTCAGGGGTCCGGGACAGGGCTTCAATCAGCCCCAGCATTTT
>TRBD1|TRBV28|-|TRBJ1-2
CASEDRGYGYTF
TGTGCCAGCGAGGACAGGGGCTATGGCTACACCTTC
>-|TRBV6-1|-|TRBJ1-1
CASSELRVVTEAFF
TGTGCCAGCAGTGAACTCAGGGTGGTAACTGAAGCTTTCTTT
>TRBD2|TRBV9|once|TRBJ2-1
CASSVELAATYNEQFF
TGTGCCAGCAGCGTAGAACTAGCGGCCACCTACAATGAGCAGTTCTTC
>TRBD1|TRBV5-1|-|TRBJ1-2
CASSLPIDKWTGNGYTF
TGCGCCAGCAGCTTGCCTATTGATAAATGGACAGGGAACGGCTACACCTTC
>TRBD1|TRBV25-1|-|TRBJ2-2
CASSGPRGLTGELFF
TGTGCCAGCAGTGGCCCCAGGGGGCTCACCGGGGAGCTGTTTTTT
>TRBD1|TRBV6-6|-|TRBJ2-1
CASSNPGTVGYNEQFF
TGTGCCAGCAGTAACCCCGGGACAGTAGGCTACAATGAGCAGTTCTTC
>TRBD1|TRBV28|-|TRBJ2-6
CASKGGQGIPGANVLTF
TGTGCCAGCAAAGGAGGACAGGGGATCCCTGGGGCCAACGTCCTGACTTTC
>-|TRBV9|-|TRBJ2-3
CASSVGGLSTDTQYF
TGTGCCAGCAGCGTAGGCGGCTTGAGCACAGATACGCAGTATTTT
>-|TRBV27|-|TRBJ1-2
CASGHYRNPYGYTF
TGTGCCAGCGGCCATTACAGGAATCCCTATGGCTACACCTTC
>TRBD1|TRBV6-1|-|TRBJ2-7
CASEPGQNYEQYF
TGTGCCAGCGAACCGGGACAGAACTACGAGCAGTACTTC